This T cell receptor beta chain comes out of a study of vaccination effects on CD4 cells after COVID-19. Study-level results: Missing from the study were early post-infection timepoints, and its convalescent patients were few.

After expansion with viral peptide pools in the ViraFEST assay, antigen-specific CD4+ T cells were sequenced. Following 10 days of culture, CD4+ T cells were isolated. PCR showed that the person got SARS-CoV-2 infection at some point between March and December 2020. All participants had two doses of either the BNT162b2 or mRNA-1273 vaccine. Method: immunoSEQ multiplex PCR; TCRdb's copy keeps in-frame clones and lacks some. The repertoire has fewer than 15,000 clones, 73% of them found once; the top ten carry around 34%. A word on this clone: Its antigen is as yet unknown.

The receptor's source is a human donor who had a prior SARS-CoV-2 infection. This specimen consisted of CD4+ T cells from PBMCs cultured with HCoV-NL63 spike peptides, obtained after COVID-19 vaccination.

The CDR3 loop is CASSPDIFQETQYF. In DNA, the CDR3 is TGTGCCAGCAGCCCCGACATATTCCAAGAGACCCAGTACTTC. The V call is TRBV5-4, the J call TRBJ2-5, with D hard to call. CDR1 and CDR2 (germline): SGHNT, YYREEE (reference sequence). The CDR3 spans 14 residues. Between the trimmed V and J ends, which lost 4 bases and 1 base, there was a span of 11 bases.